This T cell receptor (beta chain) originates from a study of shared T cell receptors in the human thymus. Only in-frame clones appear in the TCRdb table, and some are missing; sequencing was by immunoSEQ multiplex PCR. The sample lists about 540,000 clones; 75% to 80% were seen once. Germline V gives CDR1 SGDLS, CDR2 YYNGEE. The CDR3 sequence is 13 residues long. V was cut by 6 bases and J by 0 bases, with 10 bases left in between. The same specimen was also included in a second study, on human thymus T cells. That source reports: Surgeons resected thymus tissue during corrective heart surgery.

V gene TRBV9 combines with J gene TRBJ2-7, with D perhaps TRBD2 (5 bases). The sequence derives from a boy less than two years old with a congenital heart defect. The specimen was thymocytes. The CDR3 protein is CASKQRSSYEQYF. The CDR3 DNA reads as TGTGCCAGCAAACAGCGGAGCTCCTACGAGCAGTACTTC.